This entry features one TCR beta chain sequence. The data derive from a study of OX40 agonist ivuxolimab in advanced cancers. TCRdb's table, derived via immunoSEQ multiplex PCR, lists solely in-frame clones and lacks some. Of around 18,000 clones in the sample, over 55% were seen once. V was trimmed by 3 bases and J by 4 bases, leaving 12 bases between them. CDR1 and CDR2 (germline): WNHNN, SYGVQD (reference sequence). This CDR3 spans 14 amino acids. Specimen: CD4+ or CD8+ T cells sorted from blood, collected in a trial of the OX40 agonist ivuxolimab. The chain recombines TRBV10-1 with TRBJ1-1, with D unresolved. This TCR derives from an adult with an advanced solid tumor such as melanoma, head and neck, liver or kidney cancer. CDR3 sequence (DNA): TGCGCCAGCAGTGATAAGGCAGAGTTCACTGAAGCTTTCTTT. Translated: CASSDKAEFTEAFF.